A single sample is the source of the 31 T cell receptor beta chains below, sequenced in a study of T cells expressing NK-cell markers. Each CDR3 protein gets one entry in TCRdb, which reprocessed the 5' RACE reads and gives no DNA. The clone table shows just under 150,000 distinct CDR3 sequences, with the ten largest holding more than 10%. The material sequenced was blood T cells: a sorted CD56 or NKG2C T cell subset, CD4+ or CD8+ T cells, or bulk PBMC T cells (not recorded which). These receptors all come from a man aged 18 to 29 in good health.

The chain combines TRBV4-3 with TRBJ2-1; TCRdb returns TRBD2, unconfirmable since there is no DNA. Germline V gene data show CDR1 as LGHNA and CDR2 as YSLEER. The CDR3 spans 15 residues. The CDR3 region is CASSRAKGLANEQFF.

The rearrangement uses TRBV29-1 and TRBJ2-3. Germline V CDR1 and CDR2: SQVTM, ANQGSEA. This CDR3 is 13 amino acids long. The CDR3 loop reads CSAVVPGTDTQYF.

The rearrangement joins TRBV11-2 to TRBJ2-7; without DNA, the TCRdb call of TRBD2 cannot be checked. The CDR3 consists of 17 residues. Germline V gene lookup returns CDR1 SGHAT and CDR2 FQNNGV. The CDR3 sequence: CASSTGGDETSVYEQYF. Using reference TRBV11-2 and TRBJ2-7 for the parts outside the CDR3, the full variable domain is EAGVAQSPRYKIIEKRQSVAFWCNPISGHATLYWYQQILGQGPKLLIQFQNNGVVDDSQLPKDRFSAERLKGVDSTLKIQPAKLEDSAVYLCASSTGGDETSVYEQYFGPGTRLTVT.

The J gene is TRBJ2-1, the V gene TRBV4-1; lacking DNA, the TRBD1 call made by TCRdb goes unchecked. Germline assignment: CDR1 MGHRA and CDR2 YSYEKL. CDR3 size: 14 residues. CDR3 sequence reads: CASTTGTGNNEQFF.

This chain uses TRBV12-3 or TRBV12-4 with TRBJ2-1; TCRdb selects TRBD1, and the lack of DNA leaves this call unchecked. This CDR3 has 13 residues. The chain's CDR3 is CASSLQGGEEQFF.

The CDR3 sequence is CSVTLLLAGVTEQFF. The J gene is TRBJ2-1, the V gene TRBV29-1; there is no DNA to check the TCRdb D call of TRBD2. The germline V gene encodes CDR1 SQVTM and CDR2 ANQGSEA. This CDR3 is 15 amino acids long.

The genes are TRBV7-8 and TRBJ2-7; TCRdb's D call of TRBD1 is untestable without DNA. The CDR3 runs to 14 residues. CDR1 is SGHVS and CDR2 is FQNEAQ in the germline V gene. The chain's CDR3 is CASSYGDREYEQYF.

V is TRBV6-5 and J is TRBJ2-1. Germline-derived CDR1 and CDR2 are MNHEY and SVGAGI. CDR3 length equals 12 residues. CDR3 protein: CATTAVYNEQFF.

The genes are TRBV5-1 and TRBJ2-5; TCRdb gives TRBD1 as the D gene, but with no DNA this cannot be confirmed. CDR1 and CDR2 from the germline V gene are SGHRS and YFSETQ. The CDR3 totals 17 residues. CDR3 loop: CASSYQGGPITMETQYF.

The chain has TRBV5-6 and TRBJ2-1. This CDR3 contains 15 residues. Looked up from germline, CDR1 is SGHDT and CDR2 is YYEEEE. The chain's CDR3 is CASSLVRNSYNEQFF.

The CDR3: CASSLAGDRVGSGYTF. The chain carries TRBV7-9 and TRBJ1-2; checking the TCRdb D call of TRBD1 is not possible without DNA. Germline V CDR1 and CDR2: SEHNR, FQNEAQ (reference sequence). CDR3 length equals 16 residues.

V gene TRBV25-1 combines with J gene TRBJ1-5; with no DNA, the TCRdb D assignment of TRBD1 cannot be verified. CDR1 and CDR2 (germline): MGHDK, SYGVNS. The CDR3 extends over 13 amino acids. CDR3 sequence reads: CASSTGLSQPQHF.

The rearrangement uses TRBV12-3 or TRBV12-4 and TRBJ1-5; TCRdb's assignment of TRBD1 cannot be checked, as there is no DNA. The CDR3 totals 18 residues. The CDR3 here is CASSLSNPRVGSNQPQHF.

The rearrangement joins TRBV7-9 to TRBJ1-5. The CDR3 extends over 14 amino acids. CDR1 SEHNR and CDR2 FQNEAQ come from the germline V gene (reference sequence). CDR3 sequence reads: CASSSQGRNQPQHF. The full variable domain, with the rest looked up from reference TRBV7-9 and TRBJ1-5, is DTGVSQNPRHKITKRGQNVTFRCDPISEHNRLYWYRQTLGQGPEFLTYFQNEAQLEKSRLLSDRFSAERPKGSFSTLEIQRTEQGDSAMYLCASSSQGRNQPQHFGDGTRLSIL.

The chain carries TRBV10-3 and TRBJ2-2; checking the TCRdb D call of TRBD1 is not possible without DNA. The length of the CDR3 is 14 residues. Looked up from germline, CDR1 is ENHRY and CDR2 is SYGVKD. CDR3 sequence reads: CALRTGDFGGELFF.

The CDR3 reads CASSLSVGGGADTQYF. The J gene is TRBJ2-3, the V gene TRBV27; without DNA, the TCRdb call of TRBD2 cannot be checked. The germline V gene encodes CDR1 MNHEY and CDR2 SMNVEV (reference sequence). The CDR3 runs to 16 residues.

V gene TRBV24-1 combines with J gene TRBJ1-1. Germline V gene data show CDR1 as KGHDR and CDR2 as SFDVKD. The CDR3 has 12 residues. The CDR3 reads CATSGPSYEAFF.

V is TRBV19 and J is TRBJ2-1; TCRdb's D call of TRBD2 is untestable without DNA. Germline CDR1 is LNHDA and CDR2 is SQIVND (reference sequence). CDR3 size: 13 residues. Here the CDR3 reads CASTVGGGNEQFF.

The chain carries TRBV21-1 and TRBJ2-7; no DNA is available, so the TRBD2 call from TCRdb remains unchecked. TRBV21-1 is annotated as a pseudogene. The CDR3 is 13 amino acids. The CDR3 sequence is CASIPGLSYEQYF.

This chain uses TRBV3-1 with TRBJ1-2; the D call of TRBD1 rests on TCRdb alone, since no DNA is present to check it. Germline CDR1 and CDR2: LGHDT and YNNKEL (reference sequence). The CDR3 spans 16 residues. The CDR3 is CASSQGGAATDYGYTF.

The gene calls are TRBV19 and TRBJ2-4. Germline assignment: CDR1 LNHDA and CDR2 SQIVND (reference sequence). CDR3 size: 15 residues. The CDR3 sequence: CASRPSRTVKNIQYF.

V usage is TRBV7-2 and J usage is TRBJ2-1; no DNA is available, so the TRBD2 call from TCRdb remains unchecked. CDR1 and CDR2 (germline): SGHTA, FQGNSA. CDR3 length equals 14 residues. CDR3 region: CASSDAGLVYEQFF.

The chain links TRBV29-1 to TRBJ2-7. There are 11 residues in the CDR3. Germline CDR1 reads SQVTM; CDR2 reads ANQGSEA. The CDR3 here is CSVEEVGEQYF.

The rearrangement joins TRBV6-5 to TRBJ2-7; checking the TCRdb D call of TRBD2 is not possible without DNA. Germline CDR1 MNHEY, CDR2 SVGAGI. This CDR3 spans 15 amino acids. The CDR3 spells CASSYSWEADYEQYF.

The chain carries TRBV15 and TRBJ2-1; TCRdb selects TRBD2, and the lack of DNA leaves this call unchecked. CDR1 is LNHNV, CDR2 YYDKDF, per germline (reference sequence). CDR3 size: 13 residues. The CDR3 here is CATSLAGAIEQFF.

This chain links TRBV9 with TRBJ2-6. Germline CDR1 is SGDLS and CDR2 is YYNGEE. The CDR3 has 15 amino acids. This CDR3 is CASSEHGSGANVLTF.

The chain joins TRBV7-9 to TRBJ2-1; lacking DNA, the TRBD1 call made by TCRdb goes unchecked. The germline V gene has CDR1 SEHNR and CDR2 FQNEAQ (reference sequence). This CDR3 region has 16 residues. Here the CDR3 reads CASSFPREGSNNEQFF. The variable domain in full, completed from reference TRBV7-9 and TRBJ2-1, reads DTGVSQNPRHKITKRGQNVTFRCDPISEHNRLYWYRQTLGQGPEFLTYFQNEAQLEKSRLLSDRFSAERPKGSFSTLEIQRTEQGDSAMYLCASSFPREGSNNEQFFGPGTRLTVL.

The rearrangement uses TRBV7-9 and TRBJ2-7; TCRdb's assignment of TRBD2 cannot be checked, as there is no DNA. This CDR3 comprises 14 residues. The germline CDR1 and CDR2 sequences are SEHNR and FQNEAQ (reference sequence). CDR3: CASSLELRAYEQYF. Looking up the rest from reference TRBV7-9 and TRBJ2-7 gives the full variable domain: DTGVSQNPRHKITKRGQNVTFRCDPISEHNRLYWYRQTLGQGPEFLTYFQNEAQLEKSRLLSDRFSAERPKGSFSTLEIQRTEQGDSAMYLCASSLELRAYEQYFGPGTRLTVT.

The chain's CDR3 is CASSWTSAQETQYF. The rearrangement links TRBV3-1 to TRBJ2-5; TCRdb names TRBD2, which stays unverified in the absence of DNA. The CDR3 covers 14 residues. In germline, CDR1 is LGHDT, CDR2 YNNKEL (reference sequence).

The chain couples TRBV7-6 to TRBJ2-1; TCRdb outputs TRBD1, but without DNA this stays unchecked. The CDR3 runs 15 residues. Germline V CDR1 and CDR2: SGHVS, FNYEAQ. CDR3 protein: CASSLRGDSLNEQFF.

The rearrangement joins TRBV23-1 to TRBJ2-3; TCRdb gives TRBD1 as the D gene, but with no DNA this cannot be confirmed. TRBV23-1 is an ORF for which the function is uncertain. There are 16 residues in the CDR3. The CDR3 spells CASSQGPGLGRDTQYF.